Listed here is a single T cell receptor (beta chain). The sample is drawn from a study of blood T cells in healthy people across ages. The germline V gene encodes CDR1 SNHLY and CDR2 FYNNEI. After removal of 10 bases from V and 4 bases from J, the junction contained 12 bases not matched to a gene. The CDR3 is made up of 15 amino acids. A second PCR of about 6 to 11 cycles used a sample-barcoded 5' primer and a J-beta primer mix. Each cDNA molecule received a tag from a template-switch adaptor that had 12 random nucleotides. Using its own MiXCR run on the 5' RACE reads, TCRdb lists one record per CDR3 protein. The repertoire holds almost 550,000 distinct CDR3 sequences, less than 25% seen once, with roughly 9% in the top ten. These data were likewise used in another study, on T cells of mothers and their children.

This clonotype was sampled from a boy aged 10-17 years in good health. Sequencing was done on a sample of blood. This chain joins TRBV2 and TRBJ1-4, with TRBD1 matching 7 bases. The CDR3 loop is CATTLVGTDNEKLFF. CDR3 bases: TGTGCCACGACACTCGTCGGGACAGATAATGAAAAACTGTTTTTT.